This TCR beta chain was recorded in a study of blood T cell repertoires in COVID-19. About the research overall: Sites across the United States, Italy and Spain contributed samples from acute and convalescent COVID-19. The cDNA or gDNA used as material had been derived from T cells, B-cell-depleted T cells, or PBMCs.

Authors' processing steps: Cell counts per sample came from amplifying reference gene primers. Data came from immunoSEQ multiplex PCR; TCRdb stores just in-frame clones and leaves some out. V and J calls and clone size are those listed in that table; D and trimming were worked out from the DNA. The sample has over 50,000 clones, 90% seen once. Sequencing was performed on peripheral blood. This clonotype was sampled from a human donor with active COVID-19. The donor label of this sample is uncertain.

The CDR3 sequence is CASSSGSYEQYF. CDR3 DNA: TGCGCCAGCAGCTCCGGTTCCTACGAGCAGTACTTC. The genes are TRBV5-1 and TRBJ2-7; D uncertain. This CDR3 has 12 residues. V dropped 3 bases and J dropped 1 base, with 5 bases sitting between them. Germline-derived CDR1 and CDR2 are SGHRS and YFSETQ.